A selection of T cell receptor beta chains follows, all from one sample in a study of molecular identifiers for immune sequencing clone quantification. In TCRdb, the PCR reads were re-called with MiXCR into one record per CDR3 protein. Here the sample spans over 100,000 distinct CDR3 sequences, about 35% being singletons. Source material: naive CD8+ T cells from blood, with Jurkat cell RNA spiked in. These receptors all come from a human donor in good health. Some libraries in this study had Jurkat cell RNA spiked in. CDR3s include the opening cysteine and the closing phenylalanine or tryptophan. Each record gives: V gene, CDR3 protein.

V gene: TRBV4-3; CDR3 protein: CASSQGSGSGRRGTQYF
V gene: TRBV28; CDR3 protein: CASSTITGTPSIRDTQYF
V gene: TRBV21-1; CDR3 protein: CASSKGSHGWIRDTGELIF
V gene: TRBV7-6; CDR3 protein: CASRSGTGDTEAFF
V gene: TRBV25-1; CDR3 protein: CASSETSGRADIQYF
V gene: TRBV7-9; CDR3 protein: CANSGLARETQYF
V gene: TRBV20-1; CDR3 protein: CSARVETTYEQYF
V gene: TRBV3-1; CDR3 protein: CASSQVLGGLNIQYF
V gene: TRBV4-3; CDR3 protein: CASSQEPGAGETQSF
V gene: TRBV19; CDR3 protein: CASSIGGIEQYF
V gene: TRBV19; CDR3 protein: CASLGSVLVQYF
V gene: TRBV12-3/TRBV12-4; CDR3 protein: CASSWGQQETQYF
V gene: TRBV5-1; CDR3 protein: CASSLWAEQGTQYF
V gene: TRBV28; CDR3 protein: CASSFPPGRGEQYF
V gene: TRBV4-2; CDR3 protein: CASSQELALLYEQYF
V gene: TRBV7-9; CDR3 protein: CASSLIAGGLEETQYF
V gene: TRBV19; CDR3 protein: CASSIFDRENQPQHF
V gene: TRBV7-2; CDR3 protein: CASSLGTGRHEQYF
V gene: TRBV28; CDR3 protein: CASSLTGTSGSYEQFF
V gene: TRBV11-2; CDR3 protein: CASSLEASREQFF
V gene: TRBV28; CDR3 protein: CASSSGTTQNTQYF
V gene: TRBV28; CDR3 protein: CASSHGLAGGGYEQYF
V gene: TRBV7-6; CDR3 protein: CASSRSGANVLTF
V gene: TRBV11-2; CDR3 protein: CASSSPRRLEQYF
V gene: TRBV7-6; CDR3 protein: CASSLELAGGPRDAQYF
V gene: TRBV2; CDR3 protein: CAILRLATDTQYF
V gene: TRBV28; CDR3 protein: CASSLSLSGRADTGELFF
V gene: TRBV4-3; CDR3 protein: CASSQVYTLLEHTGELFF
V gene: TRBV9; CDR3 protein: CASSYAGLGANVLTF
V gene: TRBV29-1; CDR3 protein: CSGWTDHTEAFF
V gene: TRBV28; CDR3 protein: CASSPMAGRSNQPQHF